A few counts support the clone carrying this TCR beta chain. Its antigen is unidentified. Deletions cut 2 bases from V and 4 bases from J, with 12 bases between. CDR1 is KGHSH, CDR2 LQKENI, per germline. The CDR3 sequence is 15 residues long. Primed by a sample-barcoded 5' primer and a J-beta primer mix, a second PCR proceeded for 7 to 11 cycles. TCRdb fed the 5' RACE reads into MiXCR, producing one record per CDR3 protein. Among some 710,000 distinct CDR3 sequences, about half were seen once, and the ten largest hold around 18%. The sample is drawn from a study of blood T cells in healthy people across ages. Across the whole study: About one barcoded TCR beta cDNA was captured per two T cells.

Study-level results: The CMV status of each donor remained undetermined, and this could have confounded shifts in expanded clonotypes.

Sequences were obtained from blood. The rearrangement uses TRBV18 and TRBJ2-1; D not resolved. This TCR was recovered from an elderly man in good health. Written as DNA, the CDR3 is TGTGCCAGCTCACCATCCCAAACCACTTACAATGAGCAGTTCTTC. Residues: CASSPSQTTYNEQFF.